This record looks at one T cell receptor beta chain sequence and its context. Its antigen is still unknown. The PCR contained 60 Vbeta and 13 Jbeta primers. The table came from immunoSEQ multiplex PCR; TCRdb's copy has only in-frame clones and leaves some out. The sample has about 150,000 clones; roughly 75% are singletons. These data are taken from a study of cytomegalovirus exposure and HLA in healthy donors. Broader study findings: Common viral pathogens seemed, in a later analysis, to connect with several of the most significant clusters.

This CDR3 has 15 residues. Germline CDR1 is LGHNT and CDR2 is FRNRAP. Trimming left V 7 bases short and J 3 bases short, with 18 bases between. Sequenced: PBMCs. The source of this sequence is a man aged 25 to 40 in good health. The chain has TRBV12-5 and TRBJ1-2; D unresolved. Here the CDR3 DNA reads TGTGCTAGTGTTCCGTTGGGCGAAATCTACTATGGCTACACCTTC. Translating it yields CASVPLGEIYYGYTF.